Listed below are T cell receptor beta chains from one sample, sequenced in a study of cytomegalovirus exposure and HLA in healthy donors. TCRdb's copy holds only in-frame clones and misses some; the assay was immunoSEQ multiplex PCR. The sample carries some 170,000 clones, 86% recorded once. The sample consisted of PBMCs. Receptors were obtained from a man between 18 and 35 years old in good health and CMV-seropositive. Both conserved end residues are part of each CDR3. Fields, in order: clone size, V gene, J gene, D gene, CDR3 DNA, CDR3 protein. A D gene is named only where the DNA matches it firmly. Only part of the rows carry a size: once, few, many, or a class if the clone is expanded.

.	TRBV6-1	TRBJ2-3	TRBD1	TGTGCCAGCACTGAAGATGGGACAGGGAATTGGATGTTGTCGAATACGCAGTATTTT	CASTEDGTGNWMLSNTQYF
.	TRBV27	TRBJ2-3	.	TGTGCCAGCAGAAAAATTGCGGGAACGGTGTTAGATACGCAGTATTTT	CASRKIAGTVLDTQYF
.	TRBV4-2	TRBJ2-5	TRBD1	TGTGCCAGCAGCCAAGACCTCCTCGGGACAGGCATCCAAGAGACCCAGTACTTC	CASSQDLLGTGIQETQYF
.	TRBV2	TRBJ2-7	TRBD1	TGTGCCTCCGACCCTAGTCGACAGGGGTCAAACGAGCAGTACTTC	CASDPSRQGSNEQYF
.	TRBV27	TRBJ2-7	TRBD1	TGTGCCAGCCGGGACAGATCGGGCGAGCAGTACTTC	CASRDRSGEQYF
.	TRBV10-3	TRBJ2-7	.	TGTGCCTGCGCGGGGGCCGCCTACGAGCAGTACTTC	CACAGAAYEQYF
.	TRBV19	TRBJ2-2	.	TGTGCCAGTAGTATTTGGAGCACCGGGGAGCTGTTTTTT	CASSIWSTGELFF
.	TRBV12-5	TRBJ2-5	TRBD2	TGTGCTAGTGGTTTGGCTAGCGGGCTCGATCAAGAGACCCAGTACTTC	CASGLASGLDQETQYF
.	TRBV4-1	TRBJ1-4	TRBD1	TGCGCCAGCAGCCAAGAGGGACAGGGGTGGGCTAATGAAAAACTGTTTTTT	CASSQEGQGWANEKLFF
.	TRBV9	TRBJ1-1	.	TGTGCCAGCGGAACCCCGGGGAGGGACACTGAAGCTTTCTTT	CASGTPGRDTEAFF
.	TRBV7-2	TRBJ2-7	TRBD2	TGTGCCAGCAGCTCGCTAGCGGGGATATACGAGCAGTACTTC	CASSSLAGIYEQYF
.	TRBV7-9	TRBJ1-1	.	TGTGCCAGCAGCCTCCGCGGGTCATTCACTGAAGCTTTCTTT	CASSLRGSFTEAFF
.	TRBV18	TRBJ2-7	TRBD2	TGTGCCAGCTCACCCGGACTAGCGGGAGTGAGCCACGAGCAGTACTTC	CASSPGLAGVSHEQYF
few	TRBV10-3	TRBJ2-7	TRBD2	TGTGCCACCCTCCAAACTAGCGGGTCCTCCTACGAGCAGTACTTC	CATLQTSGSSYEQYF
.	TRBV11-3	TRBJ2-7	.	TGTGCCAGCAGCTTAGGGAGGAGGAACGAGCAGTACTTC	CASSLGRRNEQYF